Listed below are T cell receptor beta chains from one sample, sequenced in a study of T cells after yellow fever vaccination. TCRdb fed the 5' RACE reads into MiXCR, producing one record per CDR3 protein. The sample shows approximately 450,000 distinct CDR3 sequences, 15% to 20% of them seen only once. The input for sequencing was PBMCs, taken before the yellow fever booster vaccination. Receptor source: a man younger than 35 who received the YFV17D yellow fever vaccine. The CDR3 runs from the conserved cysteine through the conserved F or W. A D gene is named only where the DNA matches it firmly. Rows give clone size only sometimes, using once, few, many, or a class for an expanded clone.

d_gene: -; j_gene: TRBJ2-1; abundance: -; v_gene: TRBV20-1; CDR3aa: CSARLPGFEGPYNEQFF; CDR3nt: TGCAGTGCTAGGCTACCGGGTTTTGAGGGCCCTTACAATGAGCAGTTCTTC
d_gene: -; j_gene: TRBJ1-1; abundance: -; v_gene: TRBV7-2; CDR3aa: CASSIRRNTEAFF; CDR3nt: TGTGCCAGCAGCATCCGACGGAACACTGAAGCTTTCTTT
d_gene: -; j_gene: TRBJ1-1; abundance: -; v_gene: TRBV12-3/TRBV12-4; CDR3aa: CASSASRLNTEAFF; CDR3nt: TGTGCCAGCAGTGCTTCGCGCTTGAACACTGAAGCTTTCTTT
d_gene: -; j_gene: TRBJ1-1; abundance: -; v_gene: TRBV4-2; CDR3aa: CASSQVGMNTEAFF; CDR3nt: TGTGCCAGCAGCCAAGTAGGGATGAACACTGAAGCTTTCTTT
d_gene: -; j_gene: TRBJ2-1; abundance: -; v_gene: TRBV2; CDR3aa: CASMTSEIHNEQFF; CDR3nt: TGTGCCAGCATGACTTCTGAGATCCACAATGAGCAGTTCTTC
d_gene: TRBD2; j_gene: TRBJ2-3; abundance: few; v_gene: TRBV9; CDR3aa: CASSAGPGTSGGVFETQYF; CDR3nt: TGTGCCAGCAGCGCCGGTCCCGGGACTAGCGGGGGGGTTTTTGAAACGCAGTATTTT
d_gene: TRBD1; j_gene: TRBJ1-2; abundance: -; v_gene: TRBV20-1; CDR3aa: CSAPRGLGGYTF; CDR3nt: TGCAGTGCTCCAAGGGGGCTTGGAGGCTACACCTTC
d_gene: -; j_gene: TRBJ2-7; abundance: few; v_gene: TRBV6-4; CDR3aa: CASRKLDSSGYEQYF; CDR3nt: TGTGCCAGCAGAAAACTAGACAGTTCGGGCTACGAGCAGTACTTC
d_gene: -; j_gene: TRBJ2-5; abundance: -; v_gene: TRBV24-1; CDR3aa: CATSKADGTETQYF; CDR3nt: TGTGCCACCAGTAAGGCAGACGGGACAGAGACCCAGTACTTC
d_gene: -; j_gene: TRBJ2-5; abundance: few; v_gene: TRBV4-1; CDR3aa: CASSREGTGKETQYF; CDR3nt: TGCGCCAGCAGCCGAGAGGGGACTGGAAAAGAGACCCAGTACTTC
d_gene: -; j_gene: TRBJ2-6; abundance: -; v_gene: TRBV7-9; CDR3aa: CASSLVRIGANVLTF; CDR3nt: TGTGCCAGCAGCTTAGTTAGGATTGGGGCCAACGTCCTGACTTTC
d_gene: -; j_gene: TRBJ2-3; abundance: -; v_gene: TRBV11-2; CDR3aa: CASSHGRTDTQYF; CDR3nt: TGTGCCAGCAGCCATGGCCGCACAGATACGCAGTATTTT
d_gene: -; j_gene: TRBJ1-1; abundance: -; v_gene: TRBV7-9; CDR3aa: CASRGWNTEAFF; CDR3nt: TGTGCCAGCAGGGGCTGGAACACTGAAGCTTTCTTT
d_gene: -; j_gene: TRBJ2-3; abundance: -; v_gene: TRBV24-1; CDR3aa: CATSWADTQYF; CDR3nt: TGTGCCACCAGTTGGGCAGATACGCAGTATTTT
d_gene: -; j_gene: TRBJ1-3; abundance: few; v_gene: TRBV19; CDR3aa: CASSIDYGHSGNTIYF; CDR3nt: TGTGCCAGTAGTATAGATTACGGACATTCTGGAAACACCATATATTTT
d_gene: TRBD2; j_gene: TRBJ2-1; abundance: few; v_gene: TRBV18; CDR3aa: CASSPPGLAGLYEQFF; CDR3nt: TGTGCCAGCTCACCACCTGGACTAGCGGGGTTATATGAGCAGTTCTTC
d_gene: TRBD1; j_gene: TRBJ1-2; abundance: once; v_gene: TRBV19; CDR3aa: CASSPQGTGGGYTF; CDR3nt: TGTGCCAGTAGTCCCCAAGGGACAGGCGGCGGCTACACCTTC
d_gene: -; j_gene: TRBJ1-5; abundance: -; v_gene: TRBV27; CDR3aa: CASSFGGTGQPQHF; CDR3nt: TGTGCCAGCAGTTTTGGAGGGACTGGCCAGCCCCAGCATTTT
d_gene: -; j_gene: TRBJ1-3; abundance: few; v_gene: TRBV20-1; CDR3aa: CSAGSEGRSGNTIYF; CDR3nt: TGCAGTGCCGGGAGTGAGGGGAGATCTGGAAACACCATATATTTT
d_gene: -; j_gene: TRBJ1-6; abundance: few; v_gene: TRBV20-1; CDR3aa: CSARDPKSSYNSPLHF; CDR3nt: TGCAGTGCTAGAGACCCTAAGAGCTCCTATAATTCACCCCTCCACTTT
d_gene: -; j_gene: TRBJ1-1; abundance: many; v_gene: TRBV20-1; CDR3aa: CSAIETNTEAFF; CDR3nt: TGCAGTGCTATAGAGACGAACACTGAAGCTTTCTTT
d_gene: TRBD1; j_gene: TRBJ1-3; abundance: -; v_gene: TRBV3-1; CDR3aa: CASSQGWDRASSGNTIYF; CDR3nt: TGTGCCAGCAGCCAAGGTTGGGACAGGGCGAGCTCTGGAAACACCATATATTTT
d_gene: -; j_gene: TRBJ1-2; abundance: -; v_gene: TRBV4-3; CDR3aa: CASSQWGYPTYGYTF; CDR3nt: TGCGCCAGCAGCCAATGGGGCTATCCCACCTATGGCTACACCTTC
d_gene: -; j_gene: TRBJ2-1; abundance: few; v_gene: TRBV11-2; CDR3aa: CASSLRITYNEQFF; CDR3nt: TGTGCCAGCAGCCTCCGGATTACCTACAATGAGCAGTTCTTC
d_gene: -; j_gene: TRBJ1-3; abundance: few; v_gene: TRBV28; CDR3aa: CASSAPNLLYGNTIYF; CDR3nt: TGTGCCAGCAGCGCTCCCAATCTTTTGTACGGGAACACCATATATTTT
d_gene: TRBD1; j_gene: TRBJ1-2; abundance: -; v_gene: TRBV13; CDR3aa: CASSPDRGIYGYTF; CDR3nt: TGTGCCAGCAGCCCCGACAGGGGCATCTATGGCTACACCTTC
d_gene: TRBD2; j_gene: TRBJ2-3; abundance: few; v_gene: TRBV7-3; CDR3aa: CASSLFGGTSGTDTQYF; CDR3nt: TGTGCCAGCAGCCTCTTTGGCGGGACTAGCGGCACAGATACGCAGTATTTT
d_gene: -; j_gene: TRBJ2-5; abundance: few; v_gene: TRBV5-1; CDR3aa: CASSLDAGSETQYF; CDR3nt: TGCGCCAGCAGCTTGGACGCAGGAAGCGAGACCCAGTACTTC
d_gene: TRBD2; j_gene: TRBJ2-4; abundance: few; v_gene: TRBV20-1; CDR3aa: CSANLWEGKNIQYF; CDR3nt: TGCAGTGCTAATCTCTGGGAGGGCAAAAACATTCAGTACTTC
d_gene: TRBD1; j_gene: TRBJ2-1; abundance: many; v_gene: TRBV29-1; CDR3aa: CSVHTGGPQQFF; CDR3nt: TGCAGCGTACACACAGGGGGCCCCCAGCAGTTCTTC
d_gene: -; j_gene: TRBJ1-1; abundance: few; v_gene: TRBV7-9; CDR3aa: CASSSPTGDTEAFF; CDR3nt: TGTGCCAGCAGCTCCCCCACAGGAGACACTGAAGCTTTCTTT
d_gene: -; j_gene: TRBJ1-6; abundance: once; v_gene: TRBV11-2; CDR3aa: CASSFDGPDSPLHF; CDR3nt: TGTGCCAGCAGCTTCGACGGCCCGGATTCACCCCTCCACTTT
d_gene: -; j_gene: TRBJ1-2; abundance: -; v_gene: TRBV2; CDR3aa: CASEGGPTGYTF; CDR3nt: TGTGCCAGCGAGGGCGGCCCAACCGGCTACACCTTC
d_gene: -; j_gene: TRBJ2-1; abundance: few; v_gene: TRBV6-1; CDR3aa: CASSEASRAEFF; CDR3nt: TGTGCCAGCAGTGAAGCCAGCCGGGCGGAGTTCTTC
d_gene: TRBD2; j_gene: TRBJ2-3; abundance: -; v_gene: TRBV4-3; CDR3aa: CASSQDTSGGAYTQYF; CDR3nt: TGCGCCAGCAGCCAAGATACTAGCGGGGGGGCTTATACGCAGTATTTT
d_gene: TRBD1; j_gene: TRBJ2-1; abundance: few; v_gene: TRBV2; CDR3aa: CASSDLRDRVSHNEQFF; CDR3nt: TGTGCCAGCAGTGACCTCCGGGACAGGGTTTCCCACAATGAGCAGTTCTTC
d_gene: -; j_gene: TRBJ2-3; abundance: few; v_gene: TRBV11-2; CDR3aa: CASSPRGYGTDTQYF; CDR3nt: TGTGCCAGCAGCCCCCGGGGGTACGGGACAGATACGCAGTATTTT
d_gene: -; j_gene: TRBJ2-5; abundance: -; v_gene: TRBV7-3; CDR3aa: CASSLTGGLGGGTQYF; CDR3nt: TGTGCCAGCAGCTTAACGGGGGGACTCGGAGGAGGGACCCAGTACTTC
d_gene: -; j_gene: TRBJ1-5; abundance: few; v_gene: TRBV19; CDR3aa: CASSDRTEHSQPQHF; CDR3nt: TGTGCCAGTAGTGATAGGACAGAACATAGTCAGCCCCAGCATTTT
d_gene: -; j_gene: TRBJ2-2; abundance: -; v_gene: TRBV4-2; CDR3aa: CASSQDGRSSTGELFF; CDR3nt: TGTGCCAGCAGCCAAGACGGACGGTCGTCCACCGGGGAGCTGTTTTTT
d_gene: -; j_gene: TRBJ2-3; abundance: few; v_gene: TRBV6-6; CDR3aa: CASSYWPDLTDTQYF; CDR3nt: TGTGCCAGCAGTTACTGGCCCGACCTCACAGATACGCAGTATTTT
d_gene: -; j_gene: TRBJ1-3; abundance: -; v_gene: TRBV4-3; CDR3aa: CASSQGAGNSGNTIYF; CDR3nt: TGCGCCAGCAGCCAAGGGGCCGGGAACTCTGGAAACACCATATATTTT
d_gene: -; j_gene: TRBJ2-7; abundance: many; v_gene: TRBV5-1; CDR3aa: CASSLGTSDEQYF; CDR3nt: TGCGCCAGCAGCTTGGGGACATCCGACGAGCAGTACTTC
d_gene: TRBD1; j_gene: TRBJ1-1; abundance: -; v_gene: TRBV4-2; CDR3aa: CASGNMGQGSTEAFF; CDR3nt: TGTGCCAGCGGGAATATGGGACAGGGCAGCACTGAAGCTTTCTTT
d_gene: -; j_gene: TRBJ2-1; abundance: many; v_gene: TRBV4-3; CDR3aa: CASSQDWTPGNEQFF; CDR3nt: TGCGCCAGCAGCCAAGATTGGACACCGGGGAATGAGCAGTTCTTC
d_gene: -; j_gene: TRBJ1-1; abundance: many; v_gene: TRBV5-5; CDR3aa: CASSLGGGSTEAFF; CDR3nt: TGTGCCAGCAGCTTGGGTGGAGGGTCTACTGAAGCTTTCTTT
d_gene: -; j_gene: TRBJ2-7; abundance: -; v_gene: TRBV11-2; CDR3aa: CASSLVTVEQYF; CDR3nt: TGTGCCAGCAGCTTAGTAACGGTTGAGCAGTACTTC